These T cell receptor beta chains were read from a single sample in a study of cytomegalovirus exposure and HLA in healthy donors. This table comes from immunoSEQ multiplex PCR, and its TCRdb copy is limited to in-frame clones, with some not included. With 220,000 or so clones in the sample, the ten largest clones hold 1.1%. Sequencing was carried out using PBMCs. These receptors all come from a girl between 2 and 10 years old in good health and CMV-seropositive. CDR3s include the opening cysteine and the closing phenylalanine or tryptophan. The D gene is left open where the match is weak.

V	J	D	DNA	CDR3
TRBV2	TRBJ1-2	TRBD1	TGTGCCAGCAGTCCCGGGACAGGAGGAGGCTACACCTTC	CASSPGTGGGYTF
TRBV12-5	TRBJ2-5	-	TGTGCTAGTGGGACATATGGACTACTCGAAGGGGAGACCCAGTACTTC	CASGTYGLLEGETQYF
TRBV5-1	TRBJ2-7	-	TGCGCCAGCAGCTTGGGAGCGGCGGGCGAGCAGTACTTC	CASSLGAAGEQYF
TRBV7-8	TRBJ1-5	TRBD1	TGTGCCAGCAGGGAATCAAGGGCAGGGGGCGATCAGCCCCAGCATTTT	CASRESRAGGDQPQHF
TRBV10-3	TRBJ1-1	-	TGTGCCATCACCACAGGGCTGAACACTGAAGCTTTCTTT	CAITTGLNTEAFF
TRBV7-9	TRBJ1-1	TRBD1	TGTGCCAGCAGCCCGCCAGGACAGGGGCACACTGAAGCTTTCTTT	CASSPPGQGHTEAFF
TRBV5-1	TRBJ1-1	-	TGCGCCAGCAGCTTGGGACAGAACGTAAATGAAGCTTTCTTT	CASSLGQNVNEAFF
TRBV11-2	TRBJ2-3	TRBD2	TGTGCCAGCAGCTCGGGACTAGCGGACCGCACAGATACGCAGTATTTT	CASSSGLADRTDTQYF
TRBV6-1	TRBJ1-2	-	TGTGCCAGCAAGTTGATCGACACCTACTATGGCTACACCTTC	CASKLIDTYYGYTF
TRBV27	TRBJ1-1	-	TGTGCCAGCAGTTCCTTGACAGCTAAACCGATGAACACTGAAGCTTTCTTT	CASSSLTAKPMNTEAFF
TRBV5-1	TRBJ2-7	-	TGCGCCAGCAGCTTGGAAGCAGCCAGGTACGAGCAGTACTTC	CASSLEAARYEQYF
TRBV19	TRBJ2-3	TRBD1	TGTGCCAGTAGATCCCGTCCGGGACAGATCACAGATACGCAGTATTTT	CASRSRPGQITDTQYF
TRBV20-1	TRBJ2-7	-	TGCAGTGCTAGAGAAGTTAGCGAGCAGTACTTC	CSAREVSEQYF
TRBV29-1	TRBJ1-1	-	TGCAGCGTTGTCGACGGGTTGAACACTGAAGCTTTCTTT	CSVVDGLNTEAFF
TRBV28	TRBJ1-5	TRBD1	TGTGCCAGCTCCTCGGGACAGCGAAAAAGCAATCAGCCCCAGCATTTT	CASSSGQRKSNQPQHF
TRBV5-1	TRBJ2-6	TRBD2	TGCGCCAGCACGTGGACTGGGCTAGCGGGAGAAGGTGCCTCTGGGGCCAACGTCCTGACTTTC	CASTWTGLAGEGASGANVLTF
TRBV19	TRBJ1-2	-	TGTGCCAGTAGCCCTGCAGGGCGGCGGAACTATGGCTACACCTTC	CASSPAGRRNYGYTF
TRBV5-1	TRBJ2-1	TRBD2	TGCGCCAGCAGCGAGGGGGGGACTAGCGGGAGCCATGAGCAGTTCTTC	CASSEGGTSGSHEQFF
TRBV28	TRBJ2-1	-	TGTGCCAGCATCAAAGGGGCTGGGAATGAGCAGTTCTTC	CASIKGAGNEQFF
TRBV4-2	TRBJ2-7	-	TGTGCCAGCAGCCAAGAGCAGGGGCGAGACTACGAGCAGTACTTC	CASSQEQGRDYEQYF
TRBV11-2	TRBJ1-4	TRBD1	TGTGCCAGCAGCTTAGGACAGGGTGGAGGAAAACTGTTTTTT	CASSLGQGGGKLFF
TRBV5-4	TRBJ2-7	TRBD1	TGTGCCAGCAGAAGGACAGGGGGCGACGAGCAGTACTTC	CASRRTGGDEQYF
TRBV14	TRBJ2-1	TRBD2	TGTGCCAGCAGCCCGGGACAAAGCGGGAGGTACAATGAGCAGTTCTTC	CASSPGQSGRYNEQFF